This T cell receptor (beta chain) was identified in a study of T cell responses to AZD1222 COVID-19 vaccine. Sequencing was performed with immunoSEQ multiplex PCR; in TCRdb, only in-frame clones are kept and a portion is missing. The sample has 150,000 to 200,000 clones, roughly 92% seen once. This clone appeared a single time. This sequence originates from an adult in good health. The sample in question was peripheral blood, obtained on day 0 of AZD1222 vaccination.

As DNA, the CDR3 is TGTGCCACCCGCGGTTGGGGAAACACCATATATTTT. It specifies CATRGWGNTIYF. The J gene is TRBJ1-3, the V gene TRBV2; no definite D call. CDR3 length: 12 amino acids. The V end was cut by 10 bases, the J end by 4 bases, with 11 bases between. The germline gives CDR1 SNHLY, CDR2 FYNNEI.